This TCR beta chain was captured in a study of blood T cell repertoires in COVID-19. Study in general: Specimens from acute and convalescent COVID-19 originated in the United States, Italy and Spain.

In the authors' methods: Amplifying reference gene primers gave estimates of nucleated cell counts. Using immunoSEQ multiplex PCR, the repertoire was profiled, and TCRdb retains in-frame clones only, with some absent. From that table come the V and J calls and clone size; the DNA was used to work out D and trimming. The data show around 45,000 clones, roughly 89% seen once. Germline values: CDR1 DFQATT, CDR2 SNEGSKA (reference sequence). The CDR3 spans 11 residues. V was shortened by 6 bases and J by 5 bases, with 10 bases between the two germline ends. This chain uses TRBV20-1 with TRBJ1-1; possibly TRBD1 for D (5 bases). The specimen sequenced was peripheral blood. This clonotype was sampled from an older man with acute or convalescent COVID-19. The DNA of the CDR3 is TGCAGTGCCTCAGGGTCTACTGAAGCTTTCTTT. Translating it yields CSASGSTEAFF.